Listed here are 14 T cell receptor beta chains from one sample, sequenced in a study of blood T cell repertoires in COVID-19. Sequencing was performed with immunoSEQ multiplex PCR; in TCRdb, only in-frame clones are kept and a portion is missing. The sample has some 400,000 clones; 80% to 90% are singletons. Sequences were obtained from PBMCs or T cells enriched from blood (not recorded which). These receptors were obtained from a man aged 25 to 40 who had recovered from COVID-19.

The chain has TRBV6-6 and TRBJ2-7, with D uncertain. The CDR3 extends over 12 amino acids. V dropped 0 bases and J dropped 6 bases, with 6 bases sitting between them. Germline V CDR1 and CDR2: MNHNY, SVGAGI (reference sequence). The CDR3 bases are TGTGCCAGCAGTTACTCCCTCGGCGAGCAGTACTTC. Translated: CASSYSLGEQYF.

The chain links TRBV7-9 to TRBJ2-4; TRBD1 matches at 7 bases. CDR1 SEHNR and CDR2 FQNEAQ come from the germline V gene (reference sequence). The junction had 15 bases not matched to a gene; V was cut back by 4 bases and J by 12 bases. The CDR3 loop spans 15 amino acids. The CDR3 here is CASSSLRLGTASQYF. CDR3 coding DNA: TGTGCCAGCAGCTCCCTCCGGCTAGGGACAGCAAGTCAGTACTTC.

The chain combines TRBV18 with TRBJ2-5, with D uncertain. Per the germline V gene, CDR1 is KGHSH and CDR2 is LQKENI. V was cut by 4 bases and J by 2 bases, with 8 bases left in between. The CDR3 spans 13 residues. The CDR3 DNA follows: TGTGCCAGCTCACGCGACACTCAAGAGACCCAGTACTTC. Translated: CASSRDTQETQYF.

The rearrangement joins TRBV7-2 to TRBJ2-1; 8 bases are a match to TRBD1. The V segment lost 8 bases and the J segment 4 bases; nucleotides outside the gene matches: 16. The germline V gene has CDR1 SGHTA and CDR2 FQGNSA. The CDR3 is 17 amino acids. The CDR3 DNA reads TGTGCCAGCTCTGGCAGGGGGCAGTTGAGGACTTACAATGAGCAGTTCTTC. Translated, it gives CASSGRGQLRTYNEQFF.

The V call is TRBV7-9, the J call TRBJ2-1, with D maybe TRBD2 (6 bases). The germline V and J ends were trimmed by 6 bases and 8 bases, with 14 bases remaining between them. Looked up from germline, CDR1 is SEHNR and CDR2 is FQNEAQ (reference sequence). The CDR3 runs to 13 residues. The CDR3 DNA reads as TGTGCCAGCAGGGACGGGGAGGTCTATGAGCAGTTCTTC. Translated, it gives CASRDGEVYEQFF.

The chain is built from TRBV28 and TRBJ1-3, with TRBD1 as a possible D gene (5 bases). The CDR3 is 15 amino acids. Germline V gene sequence: CDR1 MDHEN, CDR2 SYDVKM. The V end lost 5 bases, the J end lost 4 bases, and 15 bases lay between the germline ends. The CDR3 DNA reads as TGTGCCAGCAGTCTCCCCCGGGGACTAGGAAACACCATATATTTT. Protein: CASSLPRGLGNTIYF.

The CDR3 DNA reads as TGTGCCAGCAGTCCAGGGACTCTTACCACAGATACGCAGTATTTT. This sequence encodes CASSPGTLTTDTQYF. The chain couples TRBV28 to TRBJ2-3, with D tentatively TRBD2 (6 bases). From germline, CDR1 is MDHEN and CDR2 SYDVKM. This CDR3 is 15 amino acids long. Trimming took 5 bases from V and 2 from J, leaving 14 bases between them.

This clone has just one count. This chain uses TRBV2 with TRBJ2-1, with a possible D match to TRBD2 (5 bases). CDR1 and CDR2 (germline): SNHLY, FYNNEI. V was clipped by 6 bases and J by 5 bases, with 11 bases between them. The CDR3 loop spans 13 amino acids. CDR3 in DNA: TGTGCCAGCAGAGAGGGCCGAAACAATGAGCAGTTCTTC. As protein: CASREGRNNEQFF.

This chain joins TRBV28 and TRBJ1-5, with D possibly being TRBD1 (6 bases). The CDR3 sequence is 14 residues long. Trimming pared 2 bases from V and 9 bases from J, leaving 14 bases between. Per germline, CDR1 MDHEN and CDR2 SYDVKM. The chain's CDR3 is CASSLTGTQGPQHF. CDR3 DNA sequence: TGTGCCAGCAGTTTAACAGGGACCCAGGGGCCCCAGCATTTT.

The rearrangement links TRBV20-1 to TRBJ2-1; TRBD2 agrees at 12 bases. Per the germline V gene, CDR1 is DFQATT and CDR2 is SNEGSKA (reference sequence). V shed 3 bases, J shed 0 bases, and the junction held 9 bases outside the gene matches. The CDR3 contains 18 residues. Here the CDR3 DNA reads TGCAGTGCTAGTATCCTAGCGGGAGGGGTTAGCTCCTACAATGAGCAGTTCTTC. Its protein is CSASILAGGVSSYNEQFF.

Remarks on this clone: Sequence at one end of the junction differs from germline and may be a read error. J is TRBJ2-1 and V is TRBV2; D is possibly TRBD1 (6 bases). Germline V CDR1 and CDR2: SNHLY, FYNNEI. This CDR3 contains 15 residues. This CDR3 reads CASNEQGWSYNEQFF. The CDR3 DNA reads as TGTGCCAGCAATGAACAGGGTTGGTCCTACAATGAGCAGTTCTTC.

The chain combines TRBV6-2 or TRBV6-3 with TRBJ2-7, with D unclear. The CDR3 has 11 residues. Germline V gene lookup returns CDR1 MNHEY and CDR2 SVGEGT. Trimming took 5 bases from V and 4 from J, leaving 6 bases between them. The CDR3 DNA reads as TGTGCCAGCAGTCAATTGTACGAGCAGTACTTC. Amino acids: CASSQLYEQYF.

J is TRBJ1-5 and V is TRBV27; TRBD1 is a possible D gene (5 bases). The CDR3 runs 16 residues. The V gene's germline CDR1 is MNHEY and CDR2 SMNVEV (reference sequence). The germline V and J ends were trimmed by 3 bases and 7 bases, with 19 bases remaining between them. The CDR3 reads CASSFSLQGGGQPQHF. CDR3 bases: TGTGCCAGCAGTTTCAGTCTCCAGGGCGGAGGGCAGCCCCAGCATTTT.

V usage is TRBV7-6 and J usage is TRBJ2-7, with 9 positions matching TRBD2. Germline values: CDR1 SGHVS, CDR2 FNYEAQ. The CDR3 is 14 residues long. V dropped 5 bases and J dropped 5; count of bases not matched to a gene: 7. The CDR3 region has the DNA TGTGCCAGCAGCCGGAGCGGGAGGATAGACGAGCAGTACTTC. Protein sequence: CASSRSGRIDEQYF.